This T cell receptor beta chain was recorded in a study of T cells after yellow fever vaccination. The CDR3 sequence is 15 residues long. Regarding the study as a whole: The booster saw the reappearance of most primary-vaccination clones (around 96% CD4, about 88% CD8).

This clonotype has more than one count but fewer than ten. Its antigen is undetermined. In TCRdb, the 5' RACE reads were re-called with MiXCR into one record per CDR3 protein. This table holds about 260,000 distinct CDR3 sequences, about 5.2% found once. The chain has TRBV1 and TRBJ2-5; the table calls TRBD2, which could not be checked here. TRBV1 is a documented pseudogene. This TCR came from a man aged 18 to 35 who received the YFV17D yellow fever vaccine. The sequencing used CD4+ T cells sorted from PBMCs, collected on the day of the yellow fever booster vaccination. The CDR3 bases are TGCACCAGCAGTTCCAGGACTAGTGTACGAGAGACCCAGTACTTC. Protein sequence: CTSSSRTSVRETQYF.